These 6 T cell receptor beta chains originate from one sample sequenced in a study of blood T cell repertoires in COVID-19. Measured with immunoSEQ multiplex PCR; TCRdb has only the in-frame clones, and not every one. Altogether about 170,000 clones are present, about 85% being singletons, with the ten largest covering 6.9%. The sample comprised peripheral blood. The receptors were sampled from a man older than 75 with COVID-19, enrolled during active disease.

This rearrangement joins TRBV5-1 to TRBJ1-5, with a weak D call TRBD1 (5 bases). Germline CDR1 SGHRS, CDR2 YFSETQ. Between the trimmed V and J ends, which lost 4 bases and 6 bases, there was a span of 11 bases. The CDR3 has 13 residues. The CDR3: CASSAWGGQPQHF. In nucleotides, the CDR3 is TGCGCCAGCAGCGCGTGGGGGGGTCAGCCCCAGCATTTT. The full variable domain, completed using reference TRBV5-1 and TRBJ1-5, is KAGVTQTPRYLIKTRGQQVTLSCSPISGHRSVSWYQQTPGQGLQFLFEYFSETQRNKGNFPGRFSGRQFSNSRSEMNVSTLELGDSALYLCASSAWGGQPQHFGDGTRLSIL.

The gene calls are TRBV3-1 (or the pseudogene TRBV3-2) and TRBJ2-5; TRBD2 agrees at 7 bases. Germline V gives CDR1 LGHDT, CDR2 YNNKEL (reference sequence). The CDR3 is 15 residues long. Germline trimming cut 0 bases from V and 3 bases from J; bases unmatched to any gene: 4. The CDR3 bases are TGTGCCAGCAGCCAAGATCACCGGGGGGAAGAGACCCAGTACTTC. It translates to CASSQDHRGEETQYF.

The chain joins TRBV5-6 to TRBJ2-5, with D maybe TRBD1 (6 bases). V gave up 0 bases and J gave up 5 bases, with 14 bases separating them. The CDR3 covers 15 residues. Germline V lookup: CDR1 SGHDT, CDR2 YYEEEE. The CDR3 DNA reads as TGTGCCAGCAGCTTGGGTGGATCAGGGGTGGAGACCCAGTACTTC. As protein: CASSLGGSGVETQYF.

The gene calls are TRBV19 and TRBJ1-4, with 12 bases identical to TRBD1. The trim removed 5 bases at V and 8 bases at J, leaving 9 bases unmatched. There are 16 residues in the CDR3. Germline V lookup: CDR1 LNHDA, CDR2 SQIVND (reference sequence). The CDR3 reads CASSRDRGRSEEKLFF. The CDR3 region has the DNA TGTGCCAGTAGTCGGGACAGGGGGCGATCAGAAGAAAAACTGTTTTTT.

The chain employs TRBV13 and TRBJ2-3; TRBD1 is a possible D gene (5 bases). CDR1 is PRHDT, CDR2 FYEKMQ, per germline (reference sequence). The CDR3 consists of 12 residues. V was trimmed by 6 bases and J by 11 bases, leaving 15 bases between them. CDR3 nucleotide sequence: TGTGCCAGCAGTCAAGTGGGGCCAAGGCAGTATTTT. Translated, it gives CASSQVGPRQYF. The full variable domain, with the rest looked up from reference TRBV13 and TRBJ2-3, is AAGVIQSPRHLIKEKRETATLKCYPIPRHDTVYWYQQGPGQDPQFLISFYEKMQSDKGSIPDRFSAQQFSDYHSELNMSSLELGDSALYFCASSQVGPRQYFGPGTRLTVL.

This chain joins TRBV7-9 and TRBJ1-6, with 11 bases lining up with TRBD1. The CDR3 is 17 amino acids. The trim removed 5 bases at V and 5 bases at J, leaving 8 bases unmatched. CDR1 SEHNR and CDR2 FQNEAQ come from the germline V gene (reference sequence). The CDR3 region is CASSGGQGAYDNSPLHF. In nucleotides, the CDR3 is TGTGCCAGCAGCGGCGGACAGGGGGCTTATGATAATTCACCCCTCCACTTT.